This TCR beta chain was sequenced in a study of tumor T cells in aggressive B-cell lymphoma. The repertoire was sequenced with immunoSEQ multiplex PCR; TCRdb's copy has only in-frame clones and lacks some. The sample consists of about 2,100 clones, around 85% of them appearing once. This CDR3 contains 19 residues. V is TRBV12-2 and J is TRBJ2-2; the table gives TRBD2 as D, unverified against the DNA. TRBV12-2 is tagged as a pseudogene. The origin of this receptor is an adult with diffuse large B cell lymphoma. The specimen was tumor tissue. CDR3 sequence reads: CASRLPGLAGVGVTGELFF. The CDR3 DNA is TGTGCAAGTCGCTTACCGGGACTAGCGGGAGTCGGGGTTACCGGGGAGCTGTTTTTT.